This T cell receptor (beta chain) emerged from a study of cytomegalovirus exposure and HLA in healthy donors (dated by TCRdb to about 2017). As for the study more broadly: An earlier analysis of several hundred of the donors reported approximately 260 Gb of sequence data and 95 million to 120 million unique TCR beta sequences obtained from some 200 million T cells. Because of strong linkage in the cohort, four or five DR-DQ haplotypes were treated as single units for association and clustering. Of the roughly 400 genotyped donors, approximately 80% fell in the genetic ancestry cluster associated with self-reported Caucasian donors. Every repertoire in the discovery cohort had been generated on one and the same sequencing platform. To decide whether each TCR beta V gene segment behaved as functional or pseudogenic, an earlier analysis of 587 of the donors relied on high-throughput TCR beta sequencing. The aim of the study was to test whether cataloging public T cell receptors could identify signatures of past pathogen exposure. Among about 410 genotyped donors of the cohort, an average of around 220,000 unique TCR beta nucleotide sequences was sequenced per donor, of which 15% to 20% were non-productive. Besides the first cohort of roughly 660 subjects, a separate validation cohort made up of over 100 different subjects was used. The T cell repertoires of 666 subjects were profiled by immunosequencing and related to cytomegalovirus serostatus. To predict cytomegalovirus infection status, the study combined high-throughput TCR immunosequencing, statistical association of individual TCRs with disease status, and machine learning. In a later genetic analysis, genome-wide SNP genotypes for 398 of the 666 donors were used, and that subset was treated as a discovery cohort. Both class I and class II loci were covered by HLA typing, at four-digit resolution. A later analysis re-analyzed previously published TCR beta repertoires from approximately 670 donors and added high-resolution HLA genotyping to study TCR occurrence patterns. Typing coverage differed by locus: A, B, C, DRB1 and DQB1 were typed in about 620-640 donors, DQA1 in 500 to 550, DPA1 in nearly 610, and DPB1 in around 440. An early release covering roughly 600 HLA-typed donors comprised around 300 gigabases of sequencing data and some 79 million unique TCR sequences. Donor age, sex, ethnicity and CMV serostatus were compiled alongside the repertoire data. In the later analysis, no new phenotypic data were used to find candidate immune exposures; instead, reliance was placed on TCR beta sequences and their occurrence across donors.

Of note for this clone: Its binding antigen is unknown. Qualities for individual bases were not recorded, and no much larger clone is one base off.

The library was obtained by the immunoSEQ multiplex PCR assay. For the multiplex PCR, a mixture combining 60 forward primers for TCR Vbeta segments and 13 reverse primers for TCR Jbeta segments was used. A multiplex PCR assay on genomic DNA amplified the CDR3 region of rearranged TCR beta genes. The amplified TCR beta libraries were sequenced on the Illumina HiSeq System as 87-base-pair reads. In the original analysis: A later analysis counted 65 million to 90 million unique TCR beta chains across the 640 or so repertoires, and around 9.9 million of these chains were shared by at least two donors. To remove PCR and sequencing errors, raw reads were error-corrected and collapsed into unique sequences using a nearest-neighbor algorithm that merged closely related sequences. CDR3 sequences were aligned to IMGT reference sequences to assign V, D and J gene segments. For a sequence to be retained, at least a six-nucleotide match to both a V gene segment and a J gene segment was required. A rearrangement was called productive if the CDR3 had no stop codons and remained in frame with V and J, and every other rearrangement was called non-productive. Following IMGT convention, CDR3 was defined as the stretch from the second conserved V-encoded cysteine to the conserved J-encoded phenylalanine. The earlier analysis of some 580 of the donors excluded any sequence lacking an unambiguous match to a single V gene segment. An earlier analysis of a few hundred of the donors called V segments functional above 56.7% productive rearrangements and segregating when the between-donor standard deviation exceeded 5%. A statistical classification framework was built to diagnose cytomegalovirus status from the catalog of TCR beta chain sequences. In a later analysis, V and J genes were assigned by comparing TCR nucleotide sequences against IMGT/GENE-DB human TR gene sequences. A later analysis assigned CDR3 sequences and most-parsimonious VDJ recombination scenarios with the TCRdist pipeline. A later analysis defined each TCR beta chain by its CDR3 amino acid sequence plus V-gene family, and excluded reads lacking a unique V-gene family. A later analysis removed over 500 highly shared, low-generation-probability nucleotide sequences to deal with suspected cross-contamination and a sequencing artifact. For each public chain, a later analysis derived a clonal expansion index from normalized ranks of inferred template counts within each repertoire. In a later analysis, generation probabilities were computed with a VDJ recombination model fitted to out-of-frame rearrangements, and the resulting probabilities were checked against IGoR. A later analysis scored TCR-TCR, TCR-HLA and TCR-CMV co-occurrence with hypergeometric tests, applying a repertoire-size bias correction to TCR pairs. In a later analysis, false discovery rates were estimated by permuting HLA or CMV assignments 20 times. In a later analysis, co-occurring TCRs were grouped using DBSCAN, with TCRdist sequence similarity added in when clustering inside HLA-allele-positive subsets. For co-occurrence clustering, repertoires with fewer than 30,000 or more than 120,000 public chains were excluded, along with roughly 5 repertoires with anomalous nucleotide sharing. This immuneACCESS table, as held by TCRdb, lists in-frame sequences with V and J called but not all clones. Of the missing ones, under half trace to an unresolved V gene in checked studies; the others have no known cause. The V and J calls and clone size were taken over from that table, and D and trimming were inferred from the DNA. A total of approximately 160,000 clones appear in this sample, 75% of them only once. In total, the top ten clones hold 4.9% of the sample.

The cohort comprised 550 to 700 healthy bone marrow donors. At the time of sampling, every cohort member was nominally healthy, though immune exposures that went unrecorded were likely present. The donor was CMV seronegative and belonged to the group of more than 300 seronegative cohort members. A peripheral blood sample was provided by each donor, and peripheral blood mononuclear cells were used for TCR beta sequencing. The Qiagen DNeasy Blood Extraction Kit was used to extract genomic DNA from the blood cell samples. Findings and caveats that apply to the study as a whole: Broadly in line with IMGT annotations, most TCR beta V segments showed up in productive rearrangements about 90% or about 30% of the time in an earlier analysis of 587 of the donors. According to a later analysis, parvovirus B19, influenza, CMV and Epstein-Barr virus appeared linked to several top co-occurrence clusters. In a later analysis, TCR association rates were found to vary across HLA loci, with the most associated TCRs seen for DRB1 alleles and the fewest for HLA-C alleles. This cohort had only TCR beta chains sequenced, and the lack of alpha or paired-chain data limited which features could be detected. Compared with the approximately 710-donor mean, donors in an Asian-associated ancestry cluster had fewer N-insertions in productive TCRs, according to a later genetic analysis. The study gave a list of roughly 150 TCR beta chains associated with cytomegalovirus. The authors suggested that the approach could potentially be generalized to other disease states and immunological phenotypes. Because some donors lacked HLA typing at each locus, the association tests relied only on the typed subset. Most CMV-associated TCR beta chains appeared to be HLA-restricted in a later analysis, and the HLA associations seemed to be driven largely by CMV exposure. Strong co-occurrence of HLA alleles, especially DR and DQ, made assigning TCR associations to individual alleles difficult. An association between a missense DCLRE1C variant and V-gene and J-gene trimming of TCR beta chains was found in a later genetic analysis and replicated in an independent cohort. Roughly 15 rarely observed V segments, including chromosome 9 orphons, were excluded from the earlier analysis of just under 600 of the donors because counts were too low. In a later analysis, HLA-associated TCR beta chains were found to be more clonally expanded and to have lower generation probabilities than equally common non-associated chains. A few of the identified cytomegalovirus-associated TCR beta chains were confirmed in vitro to be specific for cytomegalovirus antigens. A further reported finding was that TCR beta sequences accurately predicted the HLA-A and HLA-B alleles for most subjects in the first cohort. The 87-base-pair reads could not distinguish some IMGT-functional V segments, including TRBV6-2 and TRBV6-3, so those segments were excluded. For the cohort, immune exposure information was limited to CMV serostatus. Presence/absence analyses assumed roughly uniform sequencing depth across donors, an assumption that may not hold. In a later analysis, over 15,000 TCR beta sequences were associated with specific HLA alleles at a false discovery rate of 0.05. A cluster of highly shared sequence variants was judged likely to be a technical artifact of the sequencing pipeline. Most TCR sequences were observed very rarely across donors, whereas some public TCRs were present in many individuals. Correlated functional status among segregating V segments might be attributable to linkage disequilibrium, but an unknown experimental factor could not be ruled out. The classifier was reported to diagnose cytomegalovirus status with high specificity and sensitivity in both the original and validation cohorts.

Counted from cysteine to phenylalanine, this CDR3 has 14 amino acids. The kept DNA is CDR3 alone, 42 bases in frame from the first base. V is pared back by 0 bases and J by 8 bases, with 13 bases lying between the germline termini. CDR1 MNHNS and CDR2 SASEGT were looked up in the germline V gene. The sequence came from a male donor in good health and CMV-seronegative. What was sequenced was PBMCs. This chain is built from TRBV6-1 and TRBJ1-2, and perhaps TRBD1 as D gene, on 6 matching bases. DNA sequence: TGTGCCAGCAGTGAAGCTCGGGGGGCGCGCGGCTACACCTTC. Translated, this is CASSEARGARGYTF.